This T cell receptor beta chain is drawn from a study of T cell responses to AZD1222 COVID-19 vaccine. As concerns this clone: No antigen is known for it.

Assay used: immunoSEQ multiplex PCR; TCRdb lists only in-frame clones, some missing. The sample carries under 130,000 clones, about 85% recorded once. Study observations and caveats: Unmutated regions of variants are reportedly targeted by nearly half of spike-specific TCRs. Spike-specific TCR repertoires showed rising breadth and depth after two AZD1222 doses. Regions 160-218 and 743-854 held dominance among vaccine-associated CD4 TCRs, which spanned spike.

This clonotype was obtained from an adult who received the AZD1222 COVID-19 vaccine. The sequences come from peripheral blood, collected 28 days after the second AZD1222 dose.

The CDR3 DNA is TGTGCCAGCAGCTTGGCGGGACATATAATCAACACTGAAGCTTTCTTT. Translating it yields CASSLAGHIINTEAFF. The chain is built from TRBV5-4 and TRBJ1-1, with D possibly TRBD1 on 6 matching bases. This CDR3 has 16 residues. Deletions cut 0 bases from V and 2 bases from J, with 14 bases between. Germline-derived CDR1 and CDR2 are SGHNT and YYREEE (reference sequence).